Listed below are T cell receptor beta chains from one sample, sequenced in a study of blood T cell repertoires in COVID-19. Here immunoSEQ multiplex PCR was the method, and the copy in TCRdb shows in-frame clones only, minus some. Of 200,000 to 300,000 clones in the sample, around nine tenths are singletons; the top ten hold around 5%. Sequencing was performed on peripheral blood. The receptors come from an older woman with COVID-19, enrolled during active disease. Both conserved end residues are part of each CDR3. The D gene is left open where the match is weak. The size field is filled for only some rows; it gives once, few, many or a size class.

len	j_gene	d_gene	v_gene	abundance	CDR3nt	CDR3aa
17	TRBJ2-2	TRBD1	TRBV9	NA	TGTGCCAGCAGCAAACAACCGACAGGGGCCGGCACCGGGGAGCTGTTTTTT	CASSKQPTGAGTGELFF
14	TRBJ1-1	TRBD1	TRBV6-5	NA	TGTGCCAGCAAGGGACAGGCCCAGTACACTGAAGCTTTCTTT	CASKGQAQYTEAFF
13	TRBJ2-7	TRBD1	TRBV29-1	NA	TGCAGCGTTGAGGGACAGGGGGGTAACGAGCAGTACTTC	CSVEGQGGNEQYF
15	TRBJ2-7	NA	TRBV9	few	TGTGCCAGCAGCCCGAGACTAGGCGGGCCCTACGAGCAGTACTTC	CASSPRLGGPYEQYF
16	TRBJ2-2	TRBD2	TRBV7-3	NA	TGTGCCAGCAGCTTAACGGCTAGCGGGAGCACCGGGGAGCTGTTTTTT	CASSLTASGSTGELFF
15	TRBJ1-5	TRBD1	TRBV6-5	NA	TGTGCCAGCAGCCCCCGGGACAGGGTAAATCAGCCCCAGCATTTT	CASSPRDRVNQPQHF
15	TRBJ2-5	TRBD1	TRBV5-1	NA	TGCGCCAGCAGCCTGCAGGGGGCATCCCAAGAGACCCAGTACTTC	CASSLQGASQETQYF
14	TRBJ2-5	TRBD1	TRBV28	NA	TGTGCCAGCAGTTTAAGGGGGCTCCCGGAGACCCAGTACTTC	CASSLRGLPETQYF
17	TRBJ1-5	TRBD1	TRBV7-9	NA	TGTGCCAGCAGCTTAGACAGGGGCCCACGACTTAATCAGCCCCAGCATTTT	CASSLDRGPRLNQPQHF
14	TRBJ1-2	NA	TRBV27	NA	TGTGCCAGCAGTTTATCGGAGGGGACTTATGGCTACACCTTC	CASSLSEGTYGYTF
17	TRBJ1-3	NA	TRBV2	NA	TGTGCCAGCACCCCCCGGGAGGGGGGATTCTCTGGAAACACCATATATTTT	CASTPREGGFSGNTIYF
13	TRBJ1-1	NA	TRBV5-1	NA	TGCGCCAGCAGCTTGGCAGGCAGTTCGCGAGCTTTCTTT	CASSLAGSSRAFF
14	TRBJ1-5	TRBD1	TRBV19	NA	TGTGCCAGTAGTATTGACAGGGGAGGGCAGCCCCAGCATTTT	CASSIDRGGQPQHF
13	TRBJ2-5	NA	TRBV7-9	NA	TGTGCCAGCAGCTGGACAGCCCAAGAGACCCAGTACTTC	CASSWTAQETQYF
10	TRBJ1-1	NA	TRBV29-1	NA	TGCAGCGTTGGGGCGACTGAAGCTTTCTTT	CSVGATEAFF
19	TRBJ1-4	TRBD1	TRBV5-1	NA	TGCGCCAGCAGCTTGGCCATGGGACAGGGGGCGCCCGGTAATGAAAAACTGTTTTTT	CASSLAMGQGAPGNEKLFF
15	TRBJ1-1	TRBD1	TRBV29-1	once	TGCAGCGTAACAGGGGACAGCGAAATGAACACTGAAGCTTTCTTT	CSVTGDSEMNTEAFF
18	TRBJ1-5	TRBD1	TRBV5-8	NA	TGTGCCAGCAGCCCCGGTCGGCAGGGGGCGCGTAGGAATCAGCCCCAGCATTTT	CASSPGRQGARRNQPQHF
16	TRBJ1-5	NA	TRBV28	NA	TGTGCCAGCAGCCCCGTTCTGGGAGCAAGCAATCAGCCCCAGCATTTT	CASSPVLGASNQPQHF
17	TRBJ1-5	TRBD1	TRBV4-3	NA	TGCGCCAGCAGCCAAGACTTCCGGGACAGTGGCAATCAGCCCCAGCATTTT	CASSQDFRDSGNQPQHF
13	TRBJ2-1	NA	TRBV7-2	once	TGTGCCAGCAGCTCGACTAGAGGCAATGAGCAGTTCTTC	CASSSTRGNEQFF
16	TRBJ2-3	TRBD2	TRBV9	NA	TGTGCCAGCAGCTTCCGGACTAGCGGGAGGACAGATACGCAGTATTTT	CASSFRTSGRTDTQYF
14	TRBJ1-2	TRBD1	TRBV28	NA	TGTGCCAGCAACCATGGTGACAGGGTCTATGGCTACACCTTC	CASNHGDRVYGYTF
18	TRBJ1-5	TRBD1	TRBV6-1	NA	TGTGCCAGCAGTGAAAGGGTGGCAGGGGGATTTCGCAATCAGCCCCAGCATTTT	CASSERVAGGFRNQPQHF
18	TRBJ2-1	TRBD2	TRBV9	NA	TGTGCCAGCAGCGTAGATCCTAGCGGAGGGACCTCCTACAATGAGCAGTTCTTC	CASSVDPSGGTSYNEQFF
14	TRBJ1-1	NA	TRBV3-1/TRBV3-2	NA	TGTGCCAGCAGCCAACAAGCTAGAGTAGCTGAAGCTTTCTTT	CASSQQARVAEAFF
15	TRBJ2-2	NA	TRBV19	NA	TGTGCCAGTAGTATAAGATCGGGTACGACCGGGGAGCTGTTTTTT	CASSIRSGTTGELFF
16	TRBJ2-7	TRBD2	TRBV12-5	NA	TGTGCTAGTGGTTTGGTACCTAGCGGCAGCTCCTACGAGCAGTACTTC	CASGLVPSGSSYEQYF
12	TRBJ1-1	NA	TRBV29-1	NA	TGCAGCGTTCGCAGGGTGAACACTGAAGCTTTCTTT	CSVRRVNTEAFF
16	TRBJ1-2	NA	TRBV25-1	NA	TGTGCCAGCAGTGAAGCACCAGGACAAGCTAACTATGGCTACACCTTC	CASSEAPGQANYGYTF
16	TRBJ2-3	TRBD2	TRBV11-3	NA	TGTGCCAGCAGCTTAGGGTCTAGCGGGCTTTTGGATACGCAGTATTTT	CASSLGSSGLLDTQYF
16	TRBJ2-3	TRBD1	TRBV24-1	NA	TGTGCCACCAGTGATACTTATCGGACAGGGAGGGATACGCAGTATTTT	CATSDTYRTGRDTQYF
16	TRBJ1-1	NA	TRBV30	many	TGTGCCTGGAGTGGGGGCAAACAGGGACAGAACACTGAAGCTTTCTTT	CAWSGGKQGQNTEAFF
15	TRBJ1-1	TRBD1	TRBV28	NA	TGTGCCAGCAGTTTTAAGGGACAGGGGATCACTGAAGCTTTCTTT	CASSFKGQGITEAFF
15	TRBJ1-5	NA	TRBV27	once	TGTGCCAGCAGGGTCGGGGGGCGAGGCAATCAGCCCCAGCATTTT	CASRVGGRGNQPQHF
15	TRBJ2-1	NA	TRBV4-1	NA	TGCGCCAGCAGCCTCCGGACAGAATCCTACAATGAGCAGTTCTTC	CASSLRTESYNEQFF
15	TRBJ1-3	NA	TRBV5-6	once	TGTGCCAGCAGCTTGGTGTCGGGGGCTGGAAACACCATATATTTT	CASSLVSGAGNTIYF
14	TRBJ1-2	TRBD1	TRBV6-5	NA	TGTGCCAGCAACGACAGGGGGGTTAGCTATGGCTACACCTTC	CASNDRGVSYGYTF
15	TRBJ2-3	TRBD2	TRBV5-1	NA	TGCGCCAGCAGCGACGGACTAGCGAAGTCAGATACGCAGTATTTT	CASSDGLAKSDTQYF
12	TRBJ2-5	NA	TRBV19	NA	TGTGCCGCAGGGGTCCGCCAAGAGACCCAGTACTTC	CAAGVRQETQYF
16	TRBJ2-1	NA	TRBV28	NA	TGTGCCAGCAGTTTTGGAGGCGGGAATGCCTACAATGAGCAGTTCTTC	CASSFGGGNAYNEQFF
16	TRBJ1-5	TRBD1	TRBV4-3	NA	TGCGCCAGCAGCCAAGATCTAGACAGGGGGCGTCAGCCCCAGCATTTT	CASSQDLDRGRQPQHF
16	TRBJ2-1	TRBD2	TRBV5-1	NA	TGCGCCAGCAGCTTGGAGGGCGGGAGCCGATACAATGAGCAGTTCTTC	CASSLEGGSRYNEQFF
16	TRBJ2-1	TRBD2	TRBV14	NA	TGTGCCAGCAGCCCTAGGGCGGGAGGCCTCAACAATGAGCAGTTCTTC	CASSPRAGGLNNEQFF
13	TRBJ1-2	NA	TRBV10-3	NA	TGTGCCATCAGGGTAGGCGGTGTTGATGGCTACACCTTC	CAIRVGGVDGYTF
17	TRBJ2-3	TRBD2	TRBV11-3	NA	TGTGCCAGCAGCCCAGGGACTAGCGGACCAAGCACAGATACGCAGTATTTT	CASSPGTSGPSTDTQYF
14	TRBJ2-1	NA	TRBV6-2/TRBV6-3	NA	TGTGCCAGCAGTTATGCAGGGAACTACAATGAGCAGTTCTTC	CASSYAGNYNEQFF
15	TRBJ2-7	NA	TRBV6-5	NA	TGTGCCAGCAGTTACTCGCGAGCCCCTACCTACGAGCAGTACTTC	CASSYSRAPTYEQYF
16	TRBJ2-1	TRBD2	TRBV7-9	NA	TGTGCCAGCAGCTTGGGGACTAGCGGGAGTGTCTATGAGCAGTTCTTC	CASSLGTSGSVYEQFF
16	TRBJ2-1	TRBD2	TRBV5-1	NA	TGCGCCAGCGGAGGACTTAGCGGGAGCCTTAACAATGAGCAGTTCTTC	CASGGLSGSLNNEQFF
15	TRBJ2-3	TRBD2	TRBV30	NA	TGTGCCTGGAGTGTGCGAGCGGGAGCCGCAGATACGCAGTATTTT	CAWSVRAGAADTQYF
15	TRBJ1-1	TRBD1	TRBV14	NA	TGTGCCAGCAGCCGAACAGGGGATTCGAACACTGAAGCTTTCTTT	CASSRTGDSNTEAFF
15	TRBJ2-1	TRBD2	TRBV19	NA	TGTGCCAGTAGTATATCCTCTCTGACTAGCTATGAGCAGTTCTTC	CASSISSLTSYEQFF
14	TRBJ1-2	NA	TRBV28	few	TGTGCCAGCAGTCCTACCTCGGAGGGGCATGGCTACACCTTC	CASSPTSEGHGYTF
13	TRBJ1-2	TRBD1	TRBV29-1	NA	TGCAGCGCCACCGCTGACAGGGGCTATGGCTACACCTTC	CSATADRGYGYTF
14	TRBJ1-1	TRBD1	TRBV5-1	NA	TGCGCCAGCAGCTTGAGACAGGGGAACACTGAAGCTTTCTTT	CASSLRQGNTEAFF
11	TRBJ1-1	NA	TRBV6-6	NA	TGTGCCAGCAAGCTGGACACTGAAGCTTTCTTT	CASKLDTEAFF
13	TRBJ1-3	NA	TRBV6-6	NA	TGTGCCAGCACCCTCACATCTGGAAACACCATATATTTT	CASTLTSGNTIYF
18	TRBJ2-1	NA	TRBV6-4	NA	TGTGCCAGCAGTGACTCCCGCCGGGCGGGCAACTCCTACAATGAGCAGTTCTTC	CASSDSRRAGNSYNEQFF
14	TRBJ2-1	NA	TRBV21-1	NA	TGTGCCAGCAGCAAAATAGGGAGACACAATGAGCAGTTCTTC	CASSKIGRHNEQFF